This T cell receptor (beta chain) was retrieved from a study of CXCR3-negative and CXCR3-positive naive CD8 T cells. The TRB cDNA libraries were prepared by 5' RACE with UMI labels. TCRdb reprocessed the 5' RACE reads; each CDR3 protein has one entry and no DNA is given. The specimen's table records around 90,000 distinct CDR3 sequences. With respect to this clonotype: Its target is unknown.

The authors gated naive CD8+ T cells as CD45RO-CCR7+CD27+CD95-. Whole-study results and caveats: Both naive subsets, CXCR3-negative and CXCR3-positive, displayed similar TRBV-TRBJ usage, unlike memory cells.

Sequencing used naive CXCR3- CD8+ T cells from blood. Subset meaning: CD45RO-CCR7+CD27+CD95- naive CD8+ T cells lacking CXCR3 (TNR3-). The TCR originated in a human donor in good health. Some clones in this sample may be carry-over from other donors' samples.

This chain's CDR3 is CASSYSVDLVEAFF. This chain uses TRBV6-5 with TRBJ1-1. In germline, CDR1 is MNHEY, CDR2 SVGAGI. There are 14 residues in the CDR3.